The clone carrying this T cell receptor beta chain showed up many times. Its antigen is as yet unknown. The read stops 3 residues short of the end of the CDR3; the missing end is completed from the germline J gene. CVID and control samples used equivalent genomic DNA input. Profiling relied on immunoSEQ multiplex PCR, and the TCRdb table lists in-frame clones only, not all of them. This repertoire lists about 52,000 clones without singletons; about 2% sits in the top ten. This record belongs to a study of T cell clonality in common variable immunodeficiency. Overall study results and limits: Compared with controls, CVID subjects had fewer shared TCRbeta clones.

Germline V gene sequence: CDR1 SEHNR, CDR2 FQNEAQ (reference sequence). The CDR3 runs to 11 residues. The rearrangement uses TRBV7-9 and TRBJ1-2; D gene ambiguous. The material sequenced was peripheral blood mononuclear cells. The sequence derives from a person aged 18 to 75 in good health. The CDR3 sequence is CASSSSVGYTF. The DNA read from the CDR3 is TGTGCCAGCAGCTCTTCGGTGGGC.